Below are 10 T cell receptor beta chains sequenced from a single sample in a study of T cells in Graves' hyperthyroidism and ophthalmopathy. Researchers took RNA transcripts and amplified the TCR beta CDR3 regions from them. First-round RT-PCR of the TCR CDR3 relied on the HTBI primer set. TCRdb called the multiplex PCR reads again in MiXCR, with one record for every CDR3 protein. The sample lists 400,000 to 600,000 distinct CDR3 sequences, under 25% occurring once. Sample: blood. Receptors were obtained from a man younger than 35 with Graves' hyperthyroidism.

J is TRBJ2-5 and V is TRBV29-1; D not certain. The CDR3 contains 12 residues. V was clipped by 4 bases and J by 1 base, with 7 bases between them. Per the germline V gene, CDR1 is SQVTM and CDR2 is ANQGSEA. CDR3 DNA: TGCAGCGTTGTGGACCTCCAAGAGACCCAGTACTTC. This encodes CSVVDLQETQYF.

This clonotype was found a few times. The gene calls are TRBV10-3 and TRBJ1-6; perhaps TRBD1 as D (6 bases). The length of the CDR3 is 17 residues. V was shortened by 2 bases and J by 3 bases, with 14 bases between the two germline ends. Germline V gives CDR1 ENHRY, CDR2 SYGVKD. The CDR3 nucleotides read TGTGCCATCAGTGAGCCCCCCGGCAGGGGCTATAATTCACCCCTCCACTTT. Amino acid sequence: CAISEPPGRGYNSPLHF.

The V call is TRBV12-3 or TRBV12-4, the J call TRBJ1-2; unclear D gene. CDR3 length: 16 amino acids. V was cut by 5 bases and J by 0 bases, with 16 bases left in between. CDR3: CASSPNEARANYGYTF. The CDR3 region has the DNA TGTGCCAGCAGTCCGAACGAGGCACGAGCTAACTATGGCTACACCTTC.

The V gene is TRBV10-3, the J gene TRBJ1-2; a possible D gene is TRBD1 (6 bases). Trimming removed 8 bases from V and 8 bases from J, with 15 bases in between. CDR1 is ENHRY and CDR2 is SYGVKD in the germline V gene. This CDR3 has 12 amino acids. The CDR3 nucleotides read TGTGCCATCGCACCAGGGGAACGCGGCTACACCTTC. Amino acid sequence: CAIAPGERGYTF.

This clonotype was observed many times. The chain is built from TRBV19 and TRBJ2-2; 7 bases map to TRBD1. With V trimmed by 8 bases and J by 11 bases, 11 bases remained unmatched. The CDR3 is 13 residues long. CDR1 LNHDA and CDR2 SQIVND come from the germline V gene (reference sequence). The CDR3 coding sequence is TGTGCCAGTTCGGGGACAGTGATAACTGAGCTGTTTTTT. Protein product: CASSGTVITELFF. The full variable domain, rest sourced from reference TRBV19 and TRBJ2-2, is DGGITQSPKYLFRKEGQNVTLSCEQNLNHDAMYWYRQDPGQGLRLIYYSQIVNDFQKGDIAEGYSVSREKKESFPLTVTSAQKNPTAFYLCASSGTVITELFFGEGSRLTVL.

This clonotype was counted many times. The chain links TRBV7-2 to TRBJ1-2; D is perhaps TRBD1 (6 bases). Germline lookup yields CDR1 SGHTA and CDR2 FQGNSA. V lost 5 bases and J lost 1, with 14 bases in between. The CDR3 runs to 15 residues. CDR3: CASSLGGANNYGYTF. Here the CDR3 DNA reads TGTGCCAGCAGCCTAGGGGGGGCGAATAACTATGGCTACACCTTC.

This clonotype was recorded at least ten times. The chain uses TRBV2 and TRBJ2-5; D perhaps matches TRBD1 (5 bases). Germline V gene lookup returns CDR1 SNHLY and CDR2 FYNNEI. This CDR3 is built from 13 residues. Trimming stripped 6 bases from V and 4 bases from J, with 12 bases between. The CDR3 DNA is TGTGCCAGCAGCGTCAGGGCACGAGAGACCCAGTACTTC. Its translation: CASSVRARETQYF.

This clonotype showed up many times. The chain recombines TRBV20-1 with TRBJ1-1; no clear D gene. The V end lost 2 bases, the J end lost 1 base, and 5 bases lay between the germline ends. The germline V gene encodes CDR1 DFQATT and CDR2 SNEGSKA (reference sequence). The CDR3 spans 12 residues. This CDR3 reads CSARPRNTEAFF. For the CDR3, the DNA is TGCAGTGCTAGACCCAGGAACACTGAAGCTTTCTTT.

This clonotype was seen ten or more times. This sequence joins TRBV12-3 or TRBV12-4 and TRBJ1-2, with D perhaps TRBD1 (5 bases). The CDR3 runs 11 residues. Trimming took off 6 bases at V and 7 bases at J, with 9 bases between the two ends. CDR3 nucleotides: TGTGCCAGCAGGGTCGGGACTGGCTACACCTTC. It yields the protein CASRVGTGYTF.

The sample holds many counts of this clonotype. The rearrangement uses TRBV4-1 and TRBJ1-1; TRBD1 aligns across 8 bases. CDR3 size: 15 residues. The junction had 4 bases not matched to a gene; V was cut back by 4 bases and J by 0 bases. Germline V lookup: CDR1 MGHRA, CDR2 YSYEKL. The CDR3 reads CASSPQGQVNTEAFF. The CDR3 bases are TGCGCCAGCAGCCCACAGGGACAGGTGAACACTGAAGCTTTCTTT.